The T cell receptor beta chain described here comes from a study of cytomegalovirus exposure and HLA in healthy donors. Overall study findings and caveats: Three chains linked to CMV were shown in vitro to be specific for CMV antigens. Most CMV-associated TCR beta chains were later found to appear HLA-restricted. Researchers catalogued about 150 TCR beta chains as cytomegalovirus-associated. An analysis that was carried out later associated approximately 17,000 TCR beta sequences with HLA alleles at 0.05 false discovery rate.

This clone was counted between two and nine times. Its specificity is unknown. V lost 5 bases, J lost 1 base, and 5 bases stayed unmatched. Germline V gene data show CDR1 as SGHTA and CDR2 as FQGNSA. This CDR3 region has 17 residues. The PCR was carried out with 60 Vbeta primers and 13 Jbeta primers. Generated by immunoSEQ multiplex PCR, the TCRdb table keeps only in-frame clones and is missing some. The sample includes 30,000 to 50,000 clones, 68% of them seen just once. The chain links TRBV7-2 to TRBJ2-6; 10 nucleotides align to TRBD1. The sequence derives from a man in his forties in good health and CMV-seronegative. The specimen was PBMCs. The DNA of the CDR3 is TGTGCCAGCAGCCCGGGACAGGGGTCGTCTGGGGCCAACGTCCTGACTTTC. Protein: CASSPGQGSSGANVLTF.